A selection of T cell receptor beta chains follows, all from one sample in a study of control samples from healthy donors and cancer patients. Data came from immunoSEQ multiplex PCR; TCRdb stores just in-frame clones and leaves some out. The table has approximately 100,000 clones, just under 95% seen once; the top ten hold 2.5% to 3.5%. The sample was blood. These receptors originate from a human donor in good health. The donor label of this sample is uncertain. The CDR3 runs from the conserved cysteine through the conserved F or W. Each record gives: V gene, CDR3 length, D gene, clone size, J gene, CDR3 protein, CDR3 DNA. A D gene is named only where the DNA matches it firmly. Some rows mark clone size as missing; the rest say once, few, many or name a class of expanded clone.

TRBV5-1	13	-	-	TRBJ2-5	CASSREGQETQYF	TGCGCCAGCAGCCGGGAAGGCCAAGAGACCCAGTACTTC
TRBV7-8	19	TRBD1	-	TRBJ1-3	CASSKEGFGDRSSGNTIYF	TGTGCCAGCAGCAAAGAGGGGTTTGGGGACAGGAGCTCTGGAAACACCATATATTTT
TRBV14	16	TRBD1	once	TRBJ1-1	CASSQIDRVVNTEAFF	TGTGCCAGCAGCCAGATAGACAGGGTAGTGAACACTGAAGCTTTCTTT
TRBV18	15	-	-	TRBJ2-3	CASSLRPGLTDTQYF	TGTGCCAGCTCACTCCGCCCAGGGCTCACAGATACGCAGTATTTT
TRBV2	15	TRBD2	-	TRBJ2-1	CASSASGRGSNEQFF	TGTGCCAGCAGTGCTAGCGGCCGAGGTTCCAATGAGCAGTTCTTC
TRBV9	18	TRBD2	-	TRBJ2-3	CASSGTSGGFGSTDTQYF	TGTGCCAGCAGCGGGACTAGCGGGGGTTTCGGTAGCACAGATACGCAGTATTTT
TRBV21-1	17	-	-	TRBJ1-6	CASSKGGYRGGGSPLHF	TGTGCCAGCAGCAAAGGGGGGTACAGGGGCGGAGGATCACCCCTCCACTTT
TRBV6-5	15	-	-	TRBJ1-6	CASSMGQGFRAPLHF	TGTGCCAGCAGTATGGGTCAAGGGTTTCGGGCACCCCTCCACTTT
TRBV29-1	12	TRBD2	-	TRBJ2-7	CSVTSSRGEQYF	TGCAGCGTGACTAGCTCGCGAGGCGAGCAGTACTTC
TRBV5-1	13	-	-	TRBJ2-5	CASSLDSQETQYF	TGCGCCAGCAGCCTCGACAGCCAAGAGACCCAGTACTTC
TRBV27	15	-	-	TRBJ1-2	CASSLSNRAGYGYTF	TGTGCCAGCAGTTTATCTAACAGGGCCGGTTATGGCTACACCTTC
TRBV23-1	17	TRBD1	-	TRBJ1-2	CASSPIGGQEDFYGYTF	TGCGCCAGCAGTCCCATAGGGGGACAGGAGGATTTCTATGGCTACACCTTC
TRBV6-4	16	TRBD1	-	TRBJ1-2	CASSPGTGANNYGYTF	TGTGCCAGCAGTCCCGGGACAGGGGCCAATAACTATGGCTACACCTTC
TRBV7-2	14	TRBD2	once	TRBJ2-7	CASSYSGGAGEQYF	TGTGCCAGCAGCTATAGCGGGGGGGCCGGGGAGCAGTACTTC
TRBV5-8	18	TRBD1	-	TRBJ1-3	CASSLLGGDWSTGNTIYF	TGTGCCAGCAGCTTACTAGGGGGCGACTGGAGTACTGGAAACACCATATATTTT
TRBV6-5	15	TRBD1	-	TRBJ2-6	CASSTGGAGANVLTF	TGTGCCAGCAGTACAGGGGGAGCTGGGGCCAACGTCCTGACTTTC
TRBV7-3	13	-	-	TRBJ1-2	CASSLKRGDGYTF	TGTGCCAGCAGCTTAAAGAGGGGGGATGGCTACACCTTC
TRBV6-2/TRBV6-3	16	TRBD2	once	TRBJ2-5	CASSRRVSGGAKTQYF	TGTGCCAGCAGTCGTCGCGTTAGCGGGGGGGCGAAGACCCAGTACTTC
TRBV10-3	16	TRBD1	-	TRBJ1-5	CAISESGGQSNQPQHF	TGTGCCATCAGTGAGTCGGGGGGACAGAGCAATCAGCCCCAGCATTTT
TRBV7-8	16	-	-	TRBJ1-2	CASSSPGPASGYGYTF	TGTGCCAGCAGCTCGCCGGGACCAGCTTCGGGATATGGCTACACCTTC
TRBV6-5	16	-	few	TRBJ1-3	CASSLDGSNSGNTIYF	TGTGCCAGCAGTTTGGACGGGTCAAACTCTGGAAACACCATATATTTT
TRBV12-5	13	-	-	TRBJ2-5	CASTLRNQETQYF	TGTGCTAGTACTTTACGGAATCAAGAGACCCAGTACTTC
TRBV10-3	13	TRBD1	-	TRBJ1-4	CAISVGTLGTVFF	TGTGCCATCAGTGTTGGGACGCTGGGGACAGTTTTTTTT
TRBV6-2/TRBV6-3	12	-	-	TRBJ1-2	CASSYPDGYYTF	TGTGCCAGCAGTTACCCGGACGGTTACTACACCTTC
TRBV5-1	14	TRBD1	once	TRBJ1-4	CASSDTGGNEKLFF	TGCGCCAGCAGCGATACAGGGGGGAATGAAAAACTGTTTTTT
TRBV5-1	16	TRBD1	-	TRBJ2-3	CASSLEGQGYTDTQYF	TGCGCCAGCAGCTTGGAGGGACAGGGATACACAGATACGCAGTATTTT
TRBV5-1	16	TRBD1	-	TRBJ1-3	CASSLEGGAGGNTIYF	TGCGCCAGCAGCTTGGAAGGGGGCGCGGGTGGAAACACCATATATTTT
TRBV19	12	-	once	TRBJ1-1	CASIIGGTEAFF	TGTGCCAGTATCATCGGGGGAACTGAAGCTTTCTTT
TRBV5-8	16	-	-	TRBJ1-5	CASSRSGGASNQPQHF	TGTGCCAGCAGCCGCTCGGGGGGCGCAAGCAATCAGCCCCAGCATTTT
TRBV10-3	11	-	-	TRBJ2-2	CAISSTGELFF	TGTGCCATCAGTTCCACCGGGGAGCTGTTTTTT
TRBV19	15	-	-	TRBJ1-3	CASQERRDSGNTIYF	TGTGCCAGTCAGGAGCGGAGGGACTCTGGAAACACCATATATTTT
TRBV12-3/TRBV12-4	13	TRBD1	-	TRBJ1-1	CASSRQGNTEAFF	TGTGCCAGCAGTCGACAGGGGAACACTGAAGCTTTCTTT